These 19 T cell receptor beta chains came from one sample sequenced in a study of T cells in localized non-small cell lung cancer (dated by TCRdb to about 2020). Receptor libraries were prepared by the immunoSEQ multiplex PCR assay. As stored in TCRdb, this immuneACCESS dataset retains in-frame rearrangements with V and J assigned. A fraction of the clones does not appear; measured against another copy, unresolved V genes explain less than half of the discrepancy, and the remainder lacks a known reason. The table for this sample lists around 96,000 clones; approximately 91% of them were counted only once. Over 3.5% of the sample comes from the top ten. The sequencing here drew on PBMCs, taken before any cancer treatment. These receptors were collected from a woman aged 35-70 years with stage II squamous cell lung carcinoma.

The rearrangement uses TRBV19 and TRBJ2-5, with 9 bases matching TRBD2. The CDR3 sequence is 14 residues long. Germline trimming cut 5 bases from V and 5 bases from J; bases unmatched to any gene: 6. Germline values: CDR1 LNHDA, CDR2 SQIVND (reference sequence). The CDR3 DNA sequence: TGTGCCAGTAGTGGGGGACTAGCTGCCGAGACCCAGTACTTC. Amino acids: CASSGGLAAETQYF.

The chain employs TRBV27 and TRBJ2-7, with no clear D. This CDR3 comprises 15 residues. V lost 1 base and J 1 base, leaving 11 bases between the germline ends. Germline CDR1 and CDR2: MNHEY and SMNVEV (reference sequence). The CDR3 loop is CASSLYSQKSYEQYF. The CDR3 DNA reads TGTGCCAGCAGTTTATATTCCCAAAAGTCCTACGAGCAGTACTTC.

V is TRBV7-8 and J is TRBJ2-3; D perhaps matches TRBD2 (5 bases). The CDR3 runs 12 residues. V gave up 5 bases and J gave up 7 bases, with 10 bases separating them. Germline CDR1 SGHVS, CDR2 FQNEAQ. CDR3 region: CASSPTDYTQYF. CDR3 DNA sequence: TGTGCCAGCAGCCCCACGGACTATACGCAGTATTTT.

This chain joins TRBV14 and TRBJ1-1, with 8 bases matching TRBD1. The V gene end was trimmed by 1 base and the J gene end by 10 bases; junction bases not matched to a gene: 11. Germline V gene sequence: CDR1 SGHDN, CDR2 FVKESK. The CDR3 contains 15 residues. The CDR3 reads CASSQGQGRRGGAFF. The CDR3 nucleotides read TGTGCCAGCAGCCAAGGACAGGGGCGACGGGGAGGAGCTTTCTTT.

V and J are TRBV6-1 and TRBJ2-7; no clear D. V was pared by 7 bases and J by 2 bases, with 12 bases between. This CDR3 has 13 residues. CDR1 is MNHNS, CDR2 SASEGT, per germline. CDR3 coding DNA: TGTGCCAGCAACTCGGCGACGACCTACGAGCAGTACTTC. This sequence encodes CASNSATTYEQYF.

The chain employs TRBV27 and TRBJ2-3; D gene ambiguous. V was shortened by 4 bases and J by 0 bases, with 11 bases between the two germline ends. Germline V gene data show CDR1 as MNHEY and CDR2 as SMNVEV (reference sequence). CDR3 length equals 15 residues. CDR3 nucleotide sequence: TGTGCCAGCAGTTCAGCCCCCCCCAGCACAGATACGCAGTATTTT. Protein: CASSSAPPSTDTQYF.

This clone is a singleton in its sample. This rearrangement joins TRBV6-1 to TRBJ1-2; D gene ambiguous. Germline lookup yields CDR1 MNHNS and CDR2 SASEGT. V lost 7 bases, J lost 7 bases, and 16 bases lay in between. The CDR3 totals 13 residues. The CDR3: CASMDLRGGGYTF. CDR3 nucleotide sequence: TGTGCCAGCATGGACCTTCGGGGAGGTGGCTACACCTTC.

V usage is TRBV13 and J usage is TRBJ1-5; D is uncertain. The germline V gene has CDR1 PRHDT and CDR2 FYEKMQ (reference sequence). This CDR3 region has 12 residues. The V gene lost 5 bases and the J gene lost 7 bases, with 9 bases spanning the gap. The CDR3: CASSLSGQPQHF. The CDR3 DNA is TGTGCCAGCAGCCTCTCAGGACAGCCCCAGCATTTT.

The chain joins TRBV5-4 to TRBJ2-1; D ambiguous. Trimming left V 0 bases short and J 4 bases short, with 8 bases between. The CDR3 totals 14 residues. Germline loops: CDR1 SGHNT, CDR2 YYREEE (reference sequence). CDR3 amino acids: CASSLDRRYNEQFF. CDR3 nucleotide sequence: TGTGCCAGCAGCTTGGATCGCCGTTACAATGAGCAGTTCTTC.

This clone was observed a single time. The V gene is TRBV23-1, the J gene TRBJ1-5; D remains ambiguous. TRBV23-1 carries the ORF label, with uncertain function. The CDR3 totals 16 residues. V shed 0 bases and J shed 1 base, with 10 bases lying between them. The CDR3: CASSQSWLGSNQPQHF. DNA for the CDR3: TGCGCCAGCAGTCAATCGTGGCTTGGGAGCAATCAGCCCCAGCATTTT.

CDR3 coding DNA: TGTGCCAGCAGCTTGGACGGCGGCGGGCTAAGGGATGGCTACACCTTC. Translated, it gives CASSLDGGGLRDGYTF. The chain combines TRBV5-5 with TRBJ1-2; D is unresolved. From germline, CDR1 is SGHKS and CDR2 YYEKEE (reference sequence). CDR3 size: 16 residues. V lost 0 bases and J 6 bases, leaving 18 bases between the germline ends.

This clone was observed a single time. The chain is built from TRBV28 and TRBJ1-5, with unresolved D. The V gene's germline CDR1 is MDHEN and CDR2 SYDVKM. V lost 3 bases to trimming and J lost 5 bases, with 11 bases between them. There are 14 residues in the CDR3. CDR3 amino acids: CASSLARLDQPQHF. The CDR3, as DNA: TGTGCCAGCAGTTTGGCCAGGCTAGATCAGCCCCAGCATTTT.

This sequence joins TRBV27 and TRBJ1-2; TRBD1 aligns across 7 bases. J lost 5 bases, V lost 3 bases, and 6 bases had no gene match. The CDR3 is 14 amino acids. Germline CDR1 and CDR2: MNHEY and SMNVEV (reference sequence). The CDR3 protein is CASSFQGGIYGYTF. The CDR3 DNA is TGTGCCAGCAGTTTCCAGGGGGGGATTTATGGCTACACCTTC.

The rearrangement links TRBV10-3 to TRBJ1-2, with D possibly matching TRBD1 (5 bases). Germline CDR1 ENHRY, CDR2 SYGVKD. The CDR3 contains 12 residues. The V end lost 3 bases, the J end lost 4 bases, and 6 bases lay between the germline ends. The DNA for the CDR3 is TGTGCCATCAGTGACGGGACCTATGGCTACACCTTC. It codes for CAISDGTYGYTF.

The chain couples TRBV13 to TRBJ2-6, with a possible D match to TRBD2 (7 bases). The CDR3 has 16 residues. Trimming took 7 bases from V and 0 from J, leaving 13 bases between them. Germline V CDR1 and CDR2: PRHDT, FYEKMQ (reference sequence). Written as DNA, the CDR3 is TGTGCCAGCAATCGGGGGGCGCCCTCTGGGGCCAACGTCCTGACTTTC. It codes for CASNRGAPSGANVLTF.

This sequence joins TRBV7-2 and TRBJ1-1; D gene unclear. Trimming shortened V by 5 bases and J by 0 bases, and 7 bases separated the two germline ends. The CDR3 contains 13 residues. The germline V gene encodes CDR1 SGHTA and CDR2 FQGNSA. The CDR3, as DNA: TGTGCCAGCAGCCCGGAGCTGAACACTGAAGCTTTCTTT. Translated, it gives CASSPELNTEAFF.

The chain employs TRBV7-9 and TRBJ2-3; unclear D gene. The CDR3 length is 12 residues. CDR1 is SEHNR, CDR2 FQNEAQ, per germline (reference sequence). The V gene lost 2 bases and the J gene lost 3 bases, with 3 bases spanning the gap. CDR3 DNA: TGTGCCAGCAGCTTATCAACAGATACGCAGTATTTT. Its protein product is CASSLSTDTQYF.

This chain joins TRBV6-5 and TRBJ1-2; 7 bases fit TRBD1. After removal of 6 bases from V and 0 bases from J, the junction contained 4 bases not matched to a gene. The CDR3 length is 14 residues. CDR1 and CDR2 from the germline V gene are MNHEY and SVGAGI. CDR3 sequence: CASRRDRANYGYTF. CDR3 DNA: TGTGCCAGCAGACGGGACAGAGCTAACTATGGCTACACCTTC.

V usage is TRBV5-1 and J usage is TRBJ1-2; 8 bases agree with TRBD1. Germline V gene lookup returns CDR1 SGHRS and CDR2 YFSETQ. The CDR3 has 14 residues. The J segment lost 8 bases and the V segment lost 0 bases, leaving 6 bases of the junction unmatched. CDR3 sequence reads: CASSLGQGAKGYTF. CDR3 DNA: TGCGCCAGCAGCTTGGGCCAGGGGGCGAAGGGCTACACCTTC. The full variable domain, completed using reference TRBV5-1 and TRBJ1-2, is KAGVTQTPRYLIKTRGQQVTLSCSPISGHRSVSWYQQTPGQGLQFLFEYFSETQRNKGNFPGRFSGRQFSNSRSEMNVSTLELGDSALYLCASSLGQGAKGYTFGSGTRLTVV.